This entry is about one T cell receptor (beta chain). This clone's antigen is unknown. No base quality values were provided; no much bigger clone lies one nucleotide off. In the paper's terms, the treatment or condition label means: in vitro stimulation with specific CMV peptide epitopes to enrich CMV-specific T cells. The CDR3, from cysteine to phenylalanine, totals 14 residues. Of all the DNA, just the CDR3 is kept, 42 bases in frame from base 1. V loses 4 bases at its end and J loses 7 bases; junction bases beyond the gene matches: 4. The sample belongs to a study of T cell repertoires in cytomegalovirus infection (dated by TCRdb to between 2018 and 2021). In terms of the full investigation: Alongside well-studied HLA-B-restricted epitopes, the peptide stimulations were aimed at recently identified HLA-C-restricted CMV epitopes, whose presentation resists viral immunomodulation. The HLA type of each donor mattered for the analysis, because public TCR beta signatures pointed to carriage of CMV infection along with the matching HLA type.

What the research found in general, with its limitations: Cumulative frequency of public TCR beta family members discriminated carriers of CMV infection plus the relevant HLA type in this cohort and an independent approximately 370-donor cohort. In the ex vivo response, HLA-C-restricted CMV-specific TCR beta clonotypes were dominant, and in two of eight donors the single most frequent clonotype came from this HLA-C-restricted group.

Sequencing instrument: Illumina HiSeq 1500. Clones were called with MiXCR by TCRdb after fastp trimmed the public reads at Q25, and only in-frame beta chains were retained. When rows share a CDR3 protein, they turn into one entry using the most common DNA and genes. This sample gives around 430,000 distinct CDR3 sequences in total; about two fifths of them show up just once. The ten largest clones take up about 39% of the sample. The V and J segments used are TRBV12-3 or TRBV12-4 and TRBJ2-1, and 10 junctional nucleotides match TRBD1. The sequence derives from a human donor in good health (CMV status not recorded). Some clones in this sample may be carry-over from other donors' samples. The sample in question was cultured PBMCs, obtained from culture after CMV antigen stimulation. Read as DNA, the sequence is TGTGCCAGCAGTTATTGGACAGGGGGAAATGAGCAGTTCTTC. It specifies CASSYWTGGNEQFF.